This T cell receptor (beta chain) was sequenced in a study of cytomegalovirus exposure and HLA in healthy donors. Primers for the PCR totalled 60 Vbeta and 13 Jbeta. Profiled with immunoSEQ multiplex PCR; TCRdb holds only in-frame clones, not every one. The table includes 90,000 to 120,000 clones, 65% to 85% detected once. This clonotype was obtained from a man aged 30-40 years in good health and CMV-seronegative. The specimen was PBMCs.

CDR3: CASSRLTGKYEQYF. CDR3 DNA sequence: TGTGCCAGCAGCCGCCTGACAGGGAAGTACGAGCAGTACTTC. The chain recombines TRBV13 with TRBJ2-7, with 7 bases that match TRBD1. Germline CDR1 and CDR2: PRHDT and FYEKMQ (reference sequence). The CDR3 loop spans 14 amino acids. J lost 4 bases, V lost 5 bases, and 8 bases had no gene match.